The 31 T cell receptor beta chains below were found in one sample sequenced in a study of PD-L1 blockade in urothelial cancer. Sample time point: pretreatment peripheral blood. The method was immunoSEQ multiplex PCR; TCRdb's version includes in-frame clones alone and lacks a portion of them. Of approximately 52,000 clones in the sample, over 75% were seen once. The sample in question was PBMCs, obtained around atezolizumab (anti-PD-L1) treatment. These receptors were obtained from a man aged 70-80 years with urothelial cancer.

The chain recombines TRBV19 with TRBJ1-2; TRBD1 aligns across 7 bases. CDR3 length: 12 amino acids. CDR1 and CDR2 (germline): LNHDA, SQIVND (reference sequence). V was pared by 10 bases and J by 2 bases, with 4 bases of the junction left unmatched. CDR3 nucleotides: TGTGCCACAGGGACAGTAAACTATGGCTACACCTTC. Amino acid sequence: CATGTVNYGYTF.

This chain connects TRBV2 to TRBJ1-1; no reliable D call. V was shortened by 5 bases and J by 1 base, with 11 bases between the two germline ends. Germline V CDR1 and CDR2: SNHLY, FYNNEI. CDR3 length: 14 residues. The CDR3 coding sequence is TGTGCCAGCAGTTACCTTGAGCGGAACACTGAAGCTTTCTTT. It encodes CASSYLERNTEAFF.

Only one count was recorded for this clone. The chain has TRBV10-1 and TRBJ2-2; tentative D call: TRBD2 (6 bases). CDR1 and CDR2 (germline): WNHNN, SYGVQD (reference sequence). CDR3 size: 18 residues. V was cut by 0 bases and J by 0 bases, with 14 bases left in between. CDR3 protein: CASSESRAGRSNTGELFF. As DNA, the CDR3 is TGCGCCAGCAGTGAGTCGCGTGCAGGGAGGTCGAACACCGGGGAGCTGTTTTTT.

V and J are TRBV19 and TRBJ1-2; D gene ambiguous. The CDR3 is made up of 14 amino acids. Germline V lookup: CDR1 LNHDA, CDR2 SQIVND (reference sequence). V gave up 0 bases and J gave up 4 bases, with 9 bases separating them. CDR3 in DNA: TGTGCCAGTAGTATAGAGGGGAGAGGCTATGGCTACACCTTC. This translates into CASSIEGRGYGYTF.

V gene TRBV10-3 combines with J gene TRBJ2-7, with D possibly being TRBD2 (6 bases). The CDR3 sequence is 14 residues long. The germline V and J ends were trimmed by 9 bases and 2 bases, with 17 bases remaining between them. Per the germline V gene, CDR1 is ENHRY and CDR2 is SYGVKD. In DNA form, the CDR3 reads TGTGCCATTACCCGGGACTTCCCAGCCTACGAGCAGTACTTC. Translating it yields CAITRDFPAYEQYF.

This chain links TRBV6-1 with TRBJ2-2; 11 bases are a match to TRBD2. V lost 4 bases and J lost 7; bases outside the gene matches: 11. In germline, CDR1 is MNHNS, CDR2 SASEGT. The CDR3 loop spans 17 amino acids. The CDR3 nucleotides are TGTGCCAGCAGTGCGGGACTAGCGGAGACCCCGGGCGGGGAGCTGTTTTTT. Its protein product is CASSAGLAETPGGELFF.

The chain joins TRBV7-7 to TRBJ2-5; 13 nucleotides agree with TRBD2. Germline V CDR1 and CDR2: SSHAT, FNYEAQ (reference sequence). This CDR3 is built from 18 residues. V trimming: 2 bases; J trimming: 5 bases; junction bases outside the gene matches: 11. As DNA, the CDR3 is TGTGCCAGCAGCTTAAGACTAGCGGGAGGCCAGTTGGGTGAGACCCAGTACTTC. This translates into CASSLRLAGGQLGETQYF. The variable domain in full, with the rest retrieved from reference TRBV7-7 and TRBJ2-5, is GAGVSQSPRYKVTKRGQDVTLRCDPISSHATLYWYQQALGQGPEFLTYFNYEAQPDKSGLPSDRFSAERPEGSISTLTIQRTEQRDSAMYRCASSLRLAGGQLGETQYFGPGTRLLVL.

This clone has more than one count but fewer than ten. The CDR3 DNA reads TGTGCCAGCACCTACCGGGGTATCTATGAGCAGTTCTTC. Translating it yields CASTYRGIYEQFF. V and J are TRBV7-8 and TRBJ2-1; D might be TRBD2 (5 bases). Germline CDR1 reads SGHVS; CDR2 reads FQNEAQ. V lost 7 bases and J lost 8, with 15 bases in between. The CDR3 is 13 residues long.

This chain joins TRBV27 and TRBJ1-5; TRBD1 matches 11 bases. The CDR3 sequence is 16 residues long. Trimming removed 6 bases from V and 2 bases from J; junction bases left unmatched: 6. Germline V CDR1 and CDR2: MNHEY, SMNVEV (reference sequence). CDR3 in amino acids: CASRSTGQGGNQPQHF. The DNA for the CDR3 is TGTGCCAGCAGATCAACGGGACAGGGGGGCAATCAGCCCCAGCATTTT.

V is TRBV5-1 and J is TRBJ2-7, with a weak D call TRBD1 (5 bases). Germline CDR1 is SGHRS and CDR2 is YFSETQ. The V gene lost 0 bases and the J gene lost 2 bases, with 12 bases spanning the gap. This CDR3 spans 15 amino acids. The CDR3 loop is CASSLGTPDPYEQYF. CDR3 DNA: TGCGCCAGCAGCTTGGGGACACCCGACCCCTACGAGCAGTACTTC.

This chain links TRBV2 with TRBJ2-1; TRBD2 matches 9 bases. Per the germline V gene, CDR1 is SNHLY and CDR2 is FYNNEI. V lost 3 bases, J lost 6 bases, and 6 bases stayed unmatched. This CDR3 comprises 15 residues. CDR3 loop: CASSEFSGSLNEQFF. CDR3 DNA: TGTGCCAGCAGTGAGTTTAGCGGGAGTCTCAATGAGCAGTTCTTC.

This chain links TRBV5-4 with TRBJ2-1, with 12 bases that match TRBD2. CDR1 and CDR2 (germline): SGHNT, YYREEE (reference sequence). The CDR3 runs to 19 residues. Germline trimming cut 5 bases from V and 6 bases from J; bases unmatched to any gene: 18. The CDR3 bases are TGTGCCAGCAGGAGACAGGGGGAAGCTAGCGGGAGGGCGTTCAATGAGCAGTTCTTC. It encodes CASRRQGEASGRAFNEQFF.

The gene calls are TRBV5-1 and TRBJ2-2; maybe TRBD2 (5 bases). V was trimmed by 3 bases and J by 7 bases, leaving 7 bases between them. The CDR3 has 12 amino acids. Per the germline V gene, CDR1 is SGHRS and CDR2 is YFSETQ. CDR3 amino acids: CASSYSGGELFF. The CDR3 DNA is TGCGCCAGCAGCTACAGCGGCGGGGAGCTGTTTTTT. The full variable domain, its missing parts supplied by reference TRBV5-1 and TRBJ2-2, is KAGVTQTPRYLIKTRGQQVTLSCSPISGHRSVSWYQQTPGQGLQFLFEYFSETQRNKGNFPGRFSGRQFSNSRSEMNVSTLELGDSALYLCASSYSGGELFFGEGSRLTVL.

Written as DNA, the CDR3 is TGTGCCAGCAGTTCTTTTGGACTGCTTCTCAATCAGCCCCAGCATTTT. Protein product: CASSSFGLLLNQPQHF. V is TRBV6-6 and J is TRBJ1-5; D unclear. CDR1 and CDR2 (germline): MNHNY, SVGAGI (reference sequence). The CDR3 is made up of 16 amino acids. Trimming cost V 4 bases and J 3 bases, with 16 bases left between them.

This chain uses TRBV11-2 with TRBJ2-5; D perhaps matches TRBD1 (5 bases). The V end was cut by 3 bases, the J end by 2 bases, with 10 bases between. The CDR3 is 14 residues long. The germline V gene has CDR1 SGHAT and CDR2 FQNNGV. CDR3 sequence: CASSFAAGQETQYF. CDR3 coding DNA: TGTGCCAGCAGCTTTGCGGCAGGGCAAGAGACCCAGTACTTC.

The chain joins TRBV6-6 to TRBJ1-1; a possible D gene is TRBD1 (5 bases). The CDR3 has 15 residues. Germline loops: CDR1 MNHNY, CDR2 SVGAGI (reference sequence). The V end lost 6 bases, the J end lost 4 bases, and 18 bases lay between the germline ends. The DNA for the CDR3 is TGTGCCAGCAGCCGCCTGGGGCAGGGTGGCACTGAAGCTTTCTTT. Residues: CASSRLGQGGTEAFF.

This chain joins TRBV27 and TRBJ2-7, with a possible D match to TRBD2 (5 bases). The CDR3 runs to 15 residues. CDR1 and CDR2 (germline): MNHEY, SMNVEV (reference sequence). Trimming left V 5 bases short and J 1 base short, with 15 bases between. CDR3 loop: CASSAGLFPSYEQYF. CDR3 nucleotides: TGTGCCAGCAGTGCTGGACTGTTCCCTTCCTACGAGCAGTACTTC.

This clone was counted only a few times. CDR3 DNA: TGTGCCAGCAGTTTCCCGGGACAGGGGCCGAACACTGAAGCTTTCTTT. Protein product: CASSFPGQGPNTEAFF. The rearrangement uses TRBV6-5 and TRBJ1-1; TRBD1 matches at 10 bases. Germline V gene lookup returns CDR1 MNHEY and CDR2 SVGAGI. Germline trimming cut 4 bases from V and 1 base from J; bases unmatched to any gene: 6. The CDR3 consists of 16 residues.

CDR3 in DNA: TGTGCCACTGAGGGGGCCAACTATGGCTACACCTTC. This encodes CATEGANYGYTF. The V call is TRBV19, the J call TRBJ1-2; the match to TRBD1 covers 7 bases. There are 12 residues in the CDR3. From germline, CDR1 is LNHDA and CDR2 SQIVND (reference sequence). The junction had 4 bases not matched to a gene; V was cut back by 10 bases and J by 2 bases.

The chain is built from TRBV6-1 and TRBJ1-2; D perhaps matches TRBD1 (5 bases). V lost 5 bases and J lost 8, with 12 bases in between. Germline V lookup: CDR1 MNHNS, CDR2 SASEGT. The CDR3 has 12 amino acids. DNA of the CDR3: TGTGCCAGCAGTTCAACAGGAGGGGGCTACACCTTC. It translates to CASSSTGGGYTF.

This clone was seen more than once but under ten times. The rearrangement uses TRBV9 and TRBJ2-3; 7 bases fit TRBD2. This CDR3 has 12 residues. Germline trimming cut 3 bases from V and 7 bases from J; bases unmatched to any gene: 2. Germline V gene sequence: CDR1 SGDLS, CDR2 YYNGEE. CDR3 sequence reads: CASSDGRNTQYF. The CDR3 DNA follows: TGTGCCAGCAGCGACGGGAGGAATACGCAGTATTTT. Combining the CDR3 with reference TRBV9 and TRBJ2-3 gives the whole variable domain DSGVTQTPKHLITATGQRVTLRCSPRSGDLSVYWYQQSLDQGLQFLIQYYNGEERAKGNILERFSAQQFPDLHSELNLSSLELGDSALYFCASSDGRNTQYFGPGTRLTVL.

This clone was counted only a few times. This chain connects TRBV12-1 to TRBJ2-7; the table's D call, TRBD1, has no DNA check behind it. TRBV12-1 is deemed a pseudogene. The CDR3 has 12 amino acids. The CDR3 reads CASSFDSYEQYF. The CDR3 DNA sequence: TGTGCCAGCAGCTTTGACAGCTACGAGCAGTACTTC.

J is TRBJ2-7 and V is TRBV13, with a possible D match to TRBD2 (5 bases). With 6 bases removed from V and 3 bases from J, the gap between germline ends came to 12 bases. The CDR3 spans 13 residues. The germline V gene has CDR1 PRHDT and CDR2 FYEKMQ (reference sequence). CDR3 protein: CASRDSRNYEQYF. CDR3 coding DNA: TGTGCCAGCAGGGACTCCCGCAACTACGAGCAGTACTTC. The full variable domain, rest sourced from reference TRBV13 and TRBJ2-7, is AAGVIQSPRHLIKEKRETATLKCYPIPRHDTVYWYQQGPGQDPQFLISFYEKMQSDKGSIPDRFSAQQFSDYHSELNMSSLELGDSALYFCASRDSRNYEQYFGPGTRLTVT.

A single count supports this clone. The J gene is TRBJ2-7, the V gene TRBV11-1; the D gene is possibly TRBD1 (6 bases). Trimming pared 5 bases from V and 4 bases from J, leaving 9 bases between. The germline V gene encodes CDR1 SGHAT and CDR2 FQDESV (reference sequence). This CDR3 has 12 residues. The CDR3 region is CASSTQGYEQYF. The CDR3 bases are TGTGCCAGCAGCACCCAGGGGTACGAGCAGTACTTC. Together with reference TRBV11-1 and TRBJ2-7, the CDR3 gives the full variable domain: EAEVAQSPRYKITEKSQAVAFWCDPISGHATLYWYRQILGQGPELLVQFQDESVVDDSQLPKDRFSAERLKGVDSTLKIQPAELGDSAMYLCASSTQGYEQYFGPGTRLTVT.

This rearrangement joins TRBV6-4 to TRBJ1-2; a possible D gene is TRBD1 (6 bases). There are 17 residues in the CDR3. Germline V gene sequence: CDR1 MRHNA, CDR2 SNTAGT. Trimming removed 0 bases at V and 0 bases at J, with 14 bases between. The CDR3 is CASSDSRQGSPNYGYTF. As DNA, the CDR3 is TGTGCCAGCAGTGACTCGAGGCAGGGGAGTCCTAACTATGGCTACACCTTC.

The chain is built from TRBV9 and TRBJ1-2, with 8 bases that match TRBD1. CDR3 size: 15 residues. Trimming at V came to 4 bases and at J to 4 bases, leaving 9 bases not matched to a gene. The V gene's germline CDR1 is SGDLS and CDR2 YYNGEE. CDR3 bases: TGTGCCAGCAGCTCCCCGGACAGGGAATTCTATGGCTACACCTTC. Its protein is CASSSPDREFYGYTF.

The CDR3 nucleotides read TGCGCCAGCAGCCCGGGACAGGGTGGGTACGAGCAGTACTTC. It specifies CASSPGQGGYEQYF. J is TRBJ2-7 and V is TRBV4-1, with 9 bases that match TRBD1. CDR3 length equals 14 residues. Germline-derived CDR1 and CDR2 are MGHRA and YSYEKL. V lost 4 bases and J lost 4; bases outside the gene matches: 5.

This clone was seen only a few times. This rearrangement joins TRBV14 to TRBJ2-1; D call uncertain. Per the germline V gene, CDR1 is SGHDN and CDR2 is FVKESK. The ends were cut back, 1 base at V and 10 bases at J, with 17 bases in the middle. CDR3 length: 15 amino acids. CDR3 DNA: TGTGCCAGCAGCCAAGGGTGGAGTCAATACGGGGAGCAGTTCTTC. Encoded protein: CASSQGWSQYGEQFF.

The V and J genes are TRBV5-1 and TRBJ1-5; TRBD1 might be the D (5 bases). The CDR3 is made up of 15 amino acids. The V end was cut by 4 bases, the J end by 0 bases, with 11 bases between. In germline, CDR1 is SGHRS, CDR2 YFSETQ. The CDR3 loop is CASSLGGSSNQPQHF. CDR3 nucleotide sequence: TGCGCCAGCAGCCTTGGGGGGAGTAGCAATCAGCCCCAGCATTTT.

This clone was recorded once. J is TRBJ2-7 and V is TRBV4-2; TRBD1 aligns across 9 bases. The CDR3 sequence is 15 residues long. V trimming: 5 bases; J trimming: 9 bases; junction bases outside the gene matches: 14. Germline CDR1 is LGHNA and CDR2 is YNFKEQ. The chain's CDR3 is CASSDRDRDGGGQYF. Here the CDR3 DNA reads TGTGCCAGCAGCGACCGGGACAGGGACGGTGGGGGGCAGTACTTC.

The gene calls are TRBV27 and TRBJ2-1; 9 nucleotides agree with TRBD2. Losses at the gene ends were 6 bases for V and 0 bases for J; bases not matched to a gene: 3. Germline values: CDR1 MNHEY, CDR2 SMNVEV (reference sequence). This CDR3 comprises 15 residues. This CDR3 reads CASRSGRSSYNEQFF. The CDR3, as DNA: TGTGCCAGCAGGAGCGGGAGGAGCTCCTACAATGAGCAGTTCTTC.